Listed here are 25 T cell receptor beta chains from one sample, sequenced in a study of CD8+ T cells in alopecia areata. Treatment here: oral pan-JAK inhibitor, 5-10 mg twice daily. Extracted RNA was reverse transcribed, and the resulting cDNA served as sequencing template. TCRdb's table, derived via immunoSEQ multiplex PCR, lists solely in-frame clones and lacks some. The sample carries over 250,000 clones, approximately 60% recorded once. Source: CD4+ T cells sorted from blood, taken around week 53, from a patient treated with tofacitinib. The source of these receptors is a human donor with alopecia areata.

This chain connects TRBV4-1 to TRBJ1-3; D call uncertain. CDR3 length: 13 residues. Germline CDR1 is MGHRA and CDR2 is YSYEKL. V dropped 1 base and J dropped 4 bases, with 5 bases sitting between them. The CDR3 DNA reads as TGCGCCAGCAGCCAAGGCTTCGGAAACACCATATATTTT. It specifies CASSQGFGNTIYF.

The chain employs TRBV4-1 and TRBJ2-3; D is undetermined. The CDR3 is made up of 14 amino acids. The V gene's germline CDR1 is MGHRA and CDR2 YSYEKL. V was cut by 4 bases and J by 2 bases, with 10 bases left in between. In DNA, the CDR3 is TGCGCCAGCAGCCGATTCACTGACACAGATACGCAGTATTTT. This translates into CASSRFTDTDTQYF.

This rearrangement joins TRBV29-1 to TRBJ2-5; no reliable D call. Germline CDR1 and CDR2: SQVTM and ANQGSEA. Trimming removed 3 bases from V and 1 base from J, with 9 bases in between. This CDR3 has 13 residues. The chain's CDR3 is CSVERLSQETQYF. The CDR3 coding sequence is TGCAGCGTTGAGAGACTGAGCCAAGAGACCCAGTACTTC.

The chain couples TRBV4-1 to TRBJ1-4; D is unclear. Trimming shortened V by 4 bases and J by 8 bases, and 14 bases separated the two germline ends. CDR3 size: 14 residues. Germline V CDR1 and CDR2: MGHRA, YSYEKL. CDR3 coding DNA: TGCGCCAGCAGCCCGACGCGAGCGTACGAAAAACTGTTTTTT. Residues: CASSPTRAYEKLFF.

This chain uses TRBV19 with TRBJ2-7, with D perhaps TRBD1 (6 bases). Per the germline V gene, CDR1 is LNHDA and CDR2 is SQIVND (reference sequence). The V and J ends lost 5 bases and 6 bases respectively, with 17 bases between them. This CDR3 contains 14 residues. The chain's CDR3 is CASSLQGQTLEQYF. For the CDR3, the DNA is TGTGCCAGTAGTTTACAGGGACAAACCCTCGAGCAGTACTTC.

The genes are TRBV20-1 and TRBJ1-2; D is unresolved. The CDR3 contains 11 residues. CDR1 DFQATT and CDR2 SNEGSKA come from the germline V gene (reference sequence). Trimming left V 0 bases short and J 7 bases short, with 6 bases between. This CDR3 is CSAREVLGYTF. DNA of the CDR3: TGCAGTGCTAGAGAGGTGCTTGGCTACACCTTC.

This clone was seen a few times. This sequence joins TRBV29-1 and TRBJ2-6; D is unresolved. The CDR3 is 14 amino acids. The V gene's germline CDR1 is SQVTM and CDR2 ANQGSEA. Deletions cut 5 bases from V and 0 bases from J, with 8 bases between. The CDR3, as DNA: TGCAGCGTTCGAGATCCCTCTGGGGCCAACGTCCTGACTTTC. It yields the protein CSVRDPSGANVLTF.

V gene TRBV5-6 combines with J gene TRBJ1-6; D ambiguous. This CDR3 spans 16 amino acids. Germline lookup yields CDR1 SGHDT and CDR2 YYEEEE. Between the trimmed V and J ends, which lost 0 bases and 8 bases, there was a span of 15 bases. CDR3 in amino acids: CASSLVAGPLDSPLHF. The DNA for the CDR3 is TGTGCCAGCAGCTTGGTTGCAGGCCCTTTGGATTCACCCCTCCACTTT.

The genes are TRBV9 and TRBJ2-3; 9 bases are a match to TRBD2. The ends lost 0 bases at V and 6 bases at J; junction bases unmatched: 5. The CDR3 contains 15 residues. From germline, CDR1 is SGDLS and CDR2 YYNGEE. As DNA, the CDR3 is TGTGCCAGCAGCGTAGTTGCGGGGGGGTTCGATACGCAGTATTTT. As protein: CASSVVAGGFDTQYF.

This sequence joins TRBV5-6 and TRBJ2-7; D may be TRBD1 (5 bases). The CDR3 contains 14 residues. V was cut by 0 bases and J by 3 bases, with 10 bases left in between. CDR1 is SGHDT and CDR2 is YYEEEE in the germline V gene. The CDR3 is CASSLGWTFYEQYF. The DNA for the CDR3 is TGTGCCAGCAGCTTGGGGTGGACATTCTACGAGCAGTACTTC. Full variable domain (missing parts from reference TRBV5-6 and TRBJ2-7): DAGVTQSPTHLIKTRGQQVTLRCSPKSGHDTVSWYQQALGQGPQFIFQYYEEEERQRGNFPDRFSGHQFPNYSSELNVNALLLGDSALYLCASSLGWTFYEQYFGPGTRLTVT.

CDR3: CASSPSGRVSGELFF. CDR3 DNA: TGTGCCAGCAGCCCGTCCGGGAGGGTGTCGGGGGAGCTGTTTTTT. The chain joins TRBV14 to TRBJ2-2; TRBD2 matches 8 bases. CDR1 is SGHDN, CDR2 FVKESK, per germline. The CDR3 is 15 residues long. V gave up 4 bases and J gave up 8 bases; unmatched junction bases: 9.

The chain carries TRBV29-1 and TRBJ1-2, with TRBD1 identical over 9 bases. The CDR3 runs to 12 residues. With 4 bases clipped from V and 6 bases from J, the junction kept 3 bases outside the gene matches. Germline V gene sequence: CDR1 SQVTM, CDR2 ANQGSEA. The CDR3 spells CSVVTGGDGYTF. CDR3 coding DNA: TGCAGCGTTGTTACAGGGGGCGATGGCTACACCTTC.

In its sample, this clone was seen once. This sequence joins TRBV5-4 and TRBJ2-5; D uncertain. Germline CDR1 and CDR2: SGHNT and YYREEE (reference sequence). Trimming took 3 bases from V and 5 from J, leaving 14 bases between them. There are 14 residues in the CDR3. This CDR3 is CASSSGWAAETQYF. CDR3 nucleotides: TGTGCCAGCAGCTCCGGGTGGGCGGCGGAGACCCAGTACTTC. Filled out from reference TRBV5-4 and TRBJ2-5, the complete variable domain reads ETGVTQSPTHLIKTRGQQVTLRCSSQSGHNTVSWYQQALGQGPQFIFQYYREEENGRGNFPPRFSGLQFPNYSSELNVNALELDDSALYLCASSSGWAAETQYFGPGTRLLVL.

The table lists this clone with a few counts. This chain connects TRBV5-6 to TRBJ1-6; unclear D gene. V dropped 3 bases and J dropped 6 bases, with 7 bases sitting between them. Germline V gene data show CDR1 as SGHDT and CDR2 as YYEEEE. The CDR3 is 13 amino acids. DNA for the CDR3: TGTGCCAGCAGCTCAACCTTTAATTCACCCCTCCACTTT. Translated: CASSSTFNSPLHF.

A few counts support this clone. The gene calls are TRBV2 and TRBJ2-6; D gene ambiguous. The ends were cut back, 7 bases at V and 6 bases at J, with 13 bases in the middle. CDR1 and CDR2 (germline): SNHLY, FYNNEI. The CDR3 has 14 residues. CDR3 sequence: CASMYALSANVLTF. The CDR3 DNA reads as TGTGCCAGCATGTACGCCCTTTCGGCCAACGTCCTGACTTTC.

The J gene is TRBJ1-2, the V gene TRBV6-6; TRBD1 aligns across 9 bases. Trimming took 6 bases from V and 8 from J; bases not matched to a gene: 7. CDR3 length equals 13 residues. Germline V gives CDR1 MNHNY, CDR2 SVGAGI (reference sequence). CDR3 in amino acids: CASRPTGGVGYTF. As DNA, the CDR3 is TGTGCCAGCAGGCCGACAGGGGGAGTAGGCTACACCTTC.

A few counts support this clone. The chain recombines TRBV9 with TRBJ1-1; TRBD1 is a possible D gene (5 bases). The CDR3 totals 13 residues. Germline-derived CDR1 and CDR2 are SGDLS and YYNGEE. The ends were cut back, 3 bases at V and 0 bases at J, with 6 bases in the middle. The CDR3 sequence: CASSGQLNTEAFF. Written as DNA, the CDR3 is TGTGCCAGCAGCGGACAGTTGAACACTGAAGCTTTCTTT.

This clone was detected ten times or more. Additional DNA sequences in this sample encode the identical CDR3. The gene calls are TRBV7-2 and TRBJ1-4; 8 bases agree with TRBD1. The CDR3 is made up of 14 amino acids. Per germline, CDR1 SGHTA and CDR2 FQGNSA. The V and J ends lost 5 bases and 6 bases, in that order; junction bases with no gene match: 5. The CDR3 coding sequence is TGTGCCAGCAGCCGACAGGGGAGGGATGAAAAACTGTTTTTT. Translated: CASSRQGRDEKLFF. Full variable domain (remainder filled in from reference TRBV7-2 and TRBJ1-4): GAGVSQSPSNKVTEKGKDVELRCDPISGHTALYWYRQSLGQGLEFLIYFQGNSAPDKSGLPSDRFSAERTGGSVSTLTIQRTQQEDSAVYLCASSRQGRDEKLFFGSGTQLSVL.

The V gene is TRBV7-2, the J gene TRBJ2-7; no firm D call. Per the germline V gene, CDR1 is SGHTA and CDR2 is FQGNSA. This CDR3 contains 14 residues. Trimming shortened V by 5 bases and J by 3 bases, and 14 bases separated the two germline ends. The CDR3 DNA reads TGTGCCAGCAGCCCTTCCCAGGAGAGCTACGAGCAGTACTTC. Translating it yields CASSPSQESYEQYF.

This chain connects TRBV7-2 to TRBJ2-3, with 15 bases matching TRBD2. The CDR3 spans 17 residues. In germline, CDR1 is SGHTA, CDR2 FQGNSA. The junction had 9 bases not matched to a gene; V was cut back by 5 bases and J by 6 bases. The CDR3 protein is CASSENGLAGGHDTQYF. The CDR3 DNA sequence: TGTGCCAGCAGCGAGAACGGACTAGCGGGGGGGCATGATACGCAGTATTTT. Filled out from reference TRBV7-2 and TRBJ2-3, the complete variable domain reads GAGVSQSPSNKVTEKGKDVELRCDPISGHTALYWYRQSLGQGLEFLIYFQGNSAPDKSGLPSDRFSAERTGGSVSTLTIQRTQQEDSAVYLCASSENGLAGGHDTQYFGPGTRLTVL.

This clone was found a few times. This sample includes further DNA sequences coding for the same CDR3. CDR3 in DNA: TGCGCCAGCAGCTTTCGGGGGTACGAGCAGTACTTC. Protein product: CASSFRGYEQYF. The chain recombines TRBV5-1 with TRBJ2-7, with D possibly being TRBD2 (6 bases). This CDR3 is built from 12 residues. From germline, CDR1 is SGHRS and CDR2 YFSETQ. Trimming removed 2 bases from V and 4 bases from J, with 7 bases in between.

The chain is built from TRBV5-1 and TRBJ2-4; no clear D. This CDR3 contains 12 residues. Trimming took 0 bases from V and 15 from J, leaving 13 bases between them. Per germline, CDR1 SGHRS and CDR2 YFSETQ. For the CDR3, the DNA is TGCGCCAGCAGCTTGGATCGACCCCCCTGGTACTTC. Translating gives CASSLDRPPWYF.

V gene TRBV30 combines with J gene TRBJ2-1; unclear D gene. The CDR3 consists of 12 residues. V was trimmed by 3 bases and J by 4 bases, leaving 7 bases between them. From germline, CDR1 is GTSNPN and CDR2 SVGIG (reference sequence). This CDR3 is CAWSREYNEQFF. Here the CDR3 DNA reads TGTGCCTGGAGCCGAGAGTACAATGAGCAGTTCTTC.

The chain is built from TRBV5-1 and TRBJ2-3; unclear D gene. The germline CDR1 and CDR2 sequences are SGHRS and YFSETQ. V was trimmed by 0 bases and J by 2 bases, leaving 7 bases between them. This CDR3 contains 14 residues. CDR3 nucleotide sequence: TGCGCCAGCAGCTTGGCTCAGGACACAGATACGCAGTATTTT. It yields the protein CASSLAQDTDTQYF.

V and J are TRBV5-1 and TRBJ2-5; the match to TRBD2 covers 9 bases. This CDR3 comprises 15 residues. The germline gives CDR1 SGHRS, CDR2 YFSETQ. V dropped 2 bases and J dropped 1; count of bases not matched to a gene: 3. The CDR3 is CASSFLAGIQETQYF. CDR3 DNA sequence: TGCGCCAGCAGCTTTCTAGCGGGGATCCAAGAGACCCAGTACTTC. The full variable domain, its missing parts supplied by reference TRBV5-1 and TRBJ2-5, is KAGVTQTPRYLIKTRGQQVTLSCSPISGHRSVSWYQQTPGQGLQFLFEYFSETQRNKGNFPGRFSGRQFSNSRSEMNVSTLELGDSALYLCASSFLAGIQETQYFGPGTRLLVL.